Listed below are T cell receptor beta chains from one sample, sequenced in a study of neurological immune-mediated disorders. A single record per CDR3 protein comes from TCRdb applying MiXCR to the 5' RACE reads. The sample records 60,000 to 85,000 distinct CDR3 sequences, roughly 4.5% being singletons. Source material: PBMCs. These receptors all come from a woman between 65 and 79 years old with multiple sclerosis. Both conserved end residues are part of each CDR3. Each record gives: V gene, J gene, clone size, D gene, CDR3 protein, CDR3 DNA. D genes are given only for firm matches. Only some rows state a clone size, as once, few, many or a class for expanded clones.

V: TRBV12-3/TRBV12-4
J: TRBJ1-1
size: many
D: TRBD1
CDR3: CASIKTGGTEAFF
DNA: TGTGCCAGCATTAAAACAGGGGGCACTGAAGCTTTCTTT

V: TRBV7-2
J: TRBJ2-1
size: .
D: .
CDR3: CASSLGGKNEQFF
DNA: TGTGCCAGCAGCTTAGGAGGGAAGAATGAGCAGTTCTTC

V: TRBV7-9
J: TRBJ1-2
size: many
D: TRBD1
CDR3: CASSTGAGYTF
DNA: TGTGCCAGCAGCACAGGGGCTGGCTACACCTTC

V: TRBV20-1
J: TRBJ2-3
size: many
D: .
CDR3: CSVRSASTDTQYF
DNA: TGCAGTGTCAGGAGCGCCAGCACAGATACGCAGTATTTT

V: TRBV29-1
J: TRBJ2-1
size: many
D: TRBD2
CDR3: CSVEGGPTSGRENEQFF
DNA: TGCAGCGTTGAAGGGGGCCCTACTAGCGGGAGGGAGAATGAGCAGTTCTTC

V: TRBV6-2/TRBV6-3
J: TRBJ2-7
size: many
D: .
CDR3: CASSYSLIPGSDEQYF
DNA: TGTGCCAGCAGTTACTCGCTTATCCCGGGGAGCGACGAGCAGTACTTC

V: TRBV5-1
J: TRBJ1-1
size: many
D: .
CDR3: CASSPHRETEAFF
DNA: TGCGCCAGCAGCCCCCACAGGGAAACTGAAGCTTTCTTT

V: TRBV12-3/TRBV12-4
J: TRBJ1-5
size: many
D: TRBD1
CDR3: CASSFEGAGNQPQHF
DNA: TGTGCCAGCAGTTTCGAGGGGGCAGGCAATCAGCCCCAGCATTTT

V: TRBV5-1
J: TRBJ1-6
size: many
D: TRBD1
CDR3: CASREGGGHVNSYNSPLHF
DNA: TGCGCCAGCAGAGAAGGGGGCGGCCATGTGAACTCCTATAATTCACCCCTCCACTTT

V: TRBV7-7
J: TRBJ2-7
size: many
D: TRBD2
CDR3: CASSLERGNFYEQYF
DNA: TGTGCTAGCAGCTTAGAGCGGGGGAATTTCTACGAGCAGTACTTC

V: TRBV3-1
J: TRBJ1-2
size: many
D: .
CDR3: CASSPSQRGRPTNYGYTF
DNA: TGTGCCAGCAGCCCCTCTCAGCGTGGCAGGCCGACCAACTATGGCTACACCTTC

V: TRBV25-1
J: TRBJ2-2
size: many
D: TRBD2
CDR3: CASRPSGLANTGELFF
DNA: TGTGCCAGCAGGCCTTCGGGACTAGCAAACACCGGGGAGCTGTTTTTT

V: TRBV20-1
J: TRBJ1-2
size: many
D: .
CDR3: CSALGALGYYGYTF
DNA: TGCAGTGCCCTCGGGGCCCTGGGATACTATGGCTACACCTTC

V: TRBV6-6
J: TRBJ2-2
size: many
D: .
CDR3: CASSYIDGTGGELFF
DNA: TGTGCCAGCAGTTACATCGATGGAACGGGCGGGGAGCTGTTTTTT

V: TRBV12-3/TRBV12-4
J: TRBJ2-1
size: few
D: TRBD1
CDR3: CASPGTGSYNEQFF
DNA: TGTGCCAGCCCCGGGACAGGGTCCTACAATGAGCAGTTCTTC

V: TRBV7-9
J: TRBJ2-7
size: many
D: TRBD1
CDR3: CASSLDRGRYEQYF
DNA: TGTGCCAGCAGCTTGGACAGGGGACGATACGAGCAGTACTTC

V: TRBV18
J: TRBJ2-6
size: .
D: .
CDR3: CASSSGNPSGANVLTF
DNA: TGTGCCAGCTCATCCGGGAACCCCTCTGGGGCCAACGTCCTGACTTTC

V: TRBV5-1
J: TRBJ2-7
size: many
D: TRBD2
CDR3: CASSREGGREQYF
DNA: TGCGCCAGCAGCCGGGAGGGGGGCCGGGAGCAGTACTTC

V: TRBV7-9
J: TRBJ2-2
size: many
D: .
CDR3: CASTPPRLTTGELFF
DNA: TGTGCCAGCACCCCCCCGCGGCTGACCACCGGGGAGCTGTTTTTT

V: TRBV6-6
J: TRBJ2-1
size: many
D: TRBD2
CDR3: CASRWTGGPDDEQFF
DNA: TGTGCCAGCAGATGGACGGGAGGGCCGGACGATGAGCAGTTCTTC

V: TRBV29-1
J: TRBJ2-3
size: many
D: TRBD2
CDR3: CSVRLAGNTDTQYF
DNA: TGCAGCGTCCGACTAGCGGGAAACACAGATACGCAGTATTTT

V: TRBV5-6
J: TRBJ2-3
size: once
D: .
CDR3: CASSLTTLATADTQYF
DNA: TGTGCCAGCAGCTTGACCACTCTAGCGACCGCAGATACGCAGTATTTT

V: TRBV20-1
J: TRBJ2-7
size: many
D: .
CDR3: CSARAAKQTREQYF
DNA: TGCAGTGCTAGGGCCGCTAAACAGACCCGCGAGCAGTACTTC

V: TRBV20-1
J: TRBJ2-5
size: .
D: .
CDR3: CSARDFVGSAKTQYF
DNA: TGCAGTGCTAGAGATTTCGTCGGGAGTGCGAAGACCCAGTACTTC

V: TRBV11-2
J: TRBJ1-5
size: many
D: .
CDR3: CASSLGTGRAQHF
DNA: TGTGCCAGCAGCTTAGGCACCGGGCGAGCCCAGCATTTT

V: TRBV5-1
J: TRBJ2-5
size: many
D: .
CDR3: CASSSRTDGETQYF
DNA: TGCGCCAGCAGCTCGCGGACAGATGGAGAGACCCAGTACTTC

V: TRBV2
J: TRBJ2-6
size: many
D: TRBD2
CDR3: CASSKGLAGNSGANVLTF
DNA: TGTGCCAGCAGCAAGGGACTAGCGGGAAACTCTGGGGCCAACGTCCTGACTTTC

V: TRBV20-1
J: TRBJ2-3
size: many
D: TRBD2
CDR3: CSAIGLAGTDTQYF
DNA: TGCAGTGCTATCGGACTAGCGGGCACAGATACGCAGTATTTT

V: TRBV20-1
J: TRBJ1-2
size: few
D: .
CDR3: CSVLDGPYGYTF
DNA: TGCAGTGTTCTGGACGGTCCATATGGCTACACCTTC

V: TRBV20-1
J: TRBJ2-7
size: many
D: .
CDR3: CSARDEADSYEQYF
DNA: TGCAGTGCTAGAGATGAAGCGGACTCCTACGAGCAGTACTTC

V: TRBV7-2
J: TRBJ2-1
size: once
D: TRBD1
CDR3: CASSFHRDSYNEQFF
DNA: TGTGCCAGCAGCTTTCACCGGGACAGCTACAATGAGCAGTTCTTC

V: TRBV10-3
J: TRBJ1-5
size: many
D: .
CDR3: CAMQAGSNQPQHF
DNA: TGTGCCATGCAAGCAGGGTCCAATCAGCCCCAGCATTTT

V: TRBV5-1
J: TRBJ2-1
size: many
D: TRBD2
CDR3: CASSLSSGSYNEQFF
DNA: TGCGCCAGCAGCTTGTCTAGCGGGAGTTACAATGAGCAGTTCTTC

V: TRBV7-6
J: TRBJ2-1
size: many
D: .
CDR3: CASSLAQYNEQFF
DNA: TGTGCCAGCAGCTTAGCACAGTACAATGAGCAGTTCTTC

V: TRBV29-1
J: TRBJ1-2
size: many
D: .
CDR3: CSVAVIGAWGYTF
DNA: TGCAGCGTTGCCGTGATCGGGGCGTGGGGCTACACCTTC

V: TRBV6-2/TRBV6-3
J: TRBJ2-1
size: many
D: .
CDR3: CASSRSGTSNEQFF
DNA: TGTGCCAGCAGCCGATCCGGGACGAGTAATGAGCAGTTCTTC

V: TRBV7-3
J: TRBJ2-1
size: many
D: .
CDR3: CASSFDERASYNEQFF
DNA: TGTGCCAGCAGCTTCGACGAGCGGGCCTCCTACAATGAGCAGTTCTTC

V: TRBV7-9
J: TRBJ2-2
size: many
D: .
CDR3: CASSFPGGLRERNTGELFF
DNA: TGTGCCAGCAGCTTCCCAGGGGGGTTACGGGAGCGGAACACCGGGGAGCTGTTTTTT

V: TRBV5-1
J: TRBJ2-2
size: many
D: .
CDR3: CASSAPSGTGELFF
DNA: TGCGCCAGCAGCGCCCCCTCGGGCACCGGGGAGCTGTTTTTT

V: TRBV7-9
J: TRBJ2-1
size: .
D: .
CDR3: CASSQAASSYNEQFF
DNA: TGTGCCAGCAGCCAAGCGGCCTCCTCCTACAATGAGCAGTTCTTC

V: TRBV15
J: TRBJ1-1
size: many
D: .
CDR3: CATSGEGRAFF
DNA: TGTGCCACCAGCGGGGAGGGGAGAGCTTTCTTT

V: TRBV6-2/TRBV6-3
J: TRBJ2-7
size: many
D: .
CDR3: CASSSPPGEQYF
DNA: TGTGCCAGCAGTTCTCCACCCGGGGAGCAGTACTTC

V: TRBV7-2
J: TRBJ1-5
size: many
D: .
CDR3: CASSLGDRQSQPQHF
DNA: TGTGCCAGCAGCTTAGGAGACAGGCAGTCCCAGCCCCAGCATTTT

V: TRBV7-2
J: TRBJ2-7
size: .
D: .
CDR3: CASSLGRGIYEQYF
DNA: TGTGCCAGCAGCTTAGGGAGGGGTATCTACGAGCAGTACTTC

V: TRBV11-2
J: TRBJ1-2
size: .
D: .
CDR3: CASSFTGNYGYTF
DNA: TGTGCCAGCAGCTTCACAGGGAACTATGGCTACACCTTC

V: TRBV7-9
J: TRBJ2-1
size: many
D: TRBD2
CDR3: CASSPGLAFYNEQFF
DNA: TGTGCCAGCAGCCCGGGACTAGCATTCTACAATGAGCAGTTCTTC

V: TRBV12-3/TRBV12-4
J: TRBJ2-5
size: many
D: TRBD2
CDR3: CASSLLLGGETQYF
DNA: TGTGCCAGCAGTTTGCTGCTGGGAGGGGAGACCCAGTACTTC

V: TRBV29-1
J: TRBJ2-7
size: many
D: TRBD2
CDR3: CSVETGLAGKIWYEQYF
DNA: TGCAGCGTTGAAACTGGCCTAGCGGGAAAGATATGGTACGAGCAGTACTTC

V: TRBV7-2
J: TRBJ2-7
size: many
D: .
CDR3: CASSLNGMSYEQYF
DNA: TGTGCCAGCAGCTTAAACGGTATGTCCTACGAGCAGTACTTC

V: TRBV15
J: TRBJ2-2
size: many
D: .
CDR3: CATSRDHGTGELFF
DNA: TGTGCCACCAGCAGAGATCACGGCACCGGGGAGCTGTTTTTT

V: TRBV29-1
J: TRBJ1-2
size: many
D: TRBD1
CDR3: CSVDRDRCYTF
DNA: TGCAGCGTTGACCGGGACAGATGCTACACCTTC

V: TRBV6-5
J: TRBJ2-7
size: many
D: .
CDR3: CASSTGLTYEQYF
DNA: TGTGCCAGCAGTACGGGACTTACCTACGAGCAGTACTTC

V: TRBV2
J: TRBJ1-6
size: many
D: TRBD1
CDR3: CASSGGQGPSYNSPLHF
DNA: TGTGCCAGCAGTGGAGGACAGGGCCCCTCCTATAATTCACCCCTCCACTTT

V: TRBV20-1
J: TRBJ2-1
size: many
D: TRBD2
CDR3: CSARDVASGSGYNEQFF
DNA: TGCAGTGCTAGAGATGTGGCTAGCGGGAGTGGGTACAATGAGCAGTTCTTC

V: TRBV7-2
J: TRBJ2-3
size: .
D: TRBD1
CDR3: CASSPRTGSTDTQYF
DNA: TGTGCCAGCAGCCCTCGGACAGGGAGCACAGATACGCAGTATTTT

V: TRBV5-1
J: TRBJ1-5
size: many
D: .
CDR3: CASSLIGPPGNQPQHF
DNA: TGCGCCAGCAGCTTAATAGGTCCACCGGGAAATCAGCCCCAGCATTTT

V: TRBV7-2
J: TRBJ2-6
size: many
D: .
CDR3: CASSLALQPVANVLTF
DNA: TGTGCCAGCAGCTTAGCGCTGCAGCCTGTCGCCAACGTCCTGACTTTC

V: TRBV7-9
J: TRBJ1-4
size: .
D: .
CDR3: CASSPSGKVKEKLFF
DNA: TGTGCCAGCAGCCCTTCGGGAAAGGTGAAGGAAAAACTGTTTTTT

V: TRBV7-2
J: TRBJ2-3
size: few
D: TRBD1
CDR3: CASSFMGDRVYF
DNA: TGTGCCAGCAGCTTTATGGGGGACAGGGTGTATTTT

V: TRBV20-1
J: TRBJ2-2
size: many
D: .
CDR3: CSARSGTGELFF
DNA: TGCAGTGCTAGAAGCGGCACCGGGGAGCTGTTTTTT